This is a list of T cell receptor beta chains from one sample in a study of spatial heterogeneity in lung cancer. Via MiXCR, TCRdb re-called the 5' RACE reads, giving one row per CDR3 protein. The table has 50,000 to 65,000 distinct CDR3 sequences, less than 9% seen once; the top ten hold approximately 2.6%. This specimen was PBMCs, taken at surgery. The receptor source for this set is a female donor with early-stage non-small cell lung cancer. Each CDR3 is given with its conserved first and last residue. D genes are given only for firm matches. Size is omitted from some rows. Given values are once, few, many or a class for expanded clones.

length	J	size	D	V	DNA	CDR3
17	TRBJ1-2	many	TRBD1	TRBV7-6	TGTGCCAGCAGCCCCTTAGCCCCCGGGACAGGGTTTTATGGCTACACCTTC	CASSPLAPGTGFYGYTF
15	TRBJ2-7	many	TRBD2	TRBV5-1	TGCGCCAGCAGCGTGGGCCCCCGGGGGGTCTACGAGCAGTACTTC	CASSVGPRGVYEQYF
13	TRBJ2-5	NA	NA	TRBV6-5	TGTGCCAGCAGTTACTCGAATCTAGCCGACCCGTACTTC	CASSYSNLADPYF
12	TRBJ1-5	many	NA	TRBV20-1	TGCAGTGCTAGGCAGCCCAATCAGCCCCAGCATTTT	CSARQPNQPQHF
15	TRBJ2-3	many	TRBD1	TRBV28	TGTGCCAGCCCTGCCGGGACAGGGGTAACAGATACGCAGTATTTT	CASPAGTGVTDTQYF
15	TRBJ1-6	many	NA	TRBV5-5	TGTGCCAGCAGCTGGGGGGGATCTTTCGGTTCACCCCTCCACTTT	CASSWGGSFGSPLHF
15	TRBJ2-1	many	TRBD2	TRBV6-1	TGTGCCACCTCGGGTCTAGCGGGGATCTACAATGAGCAGTTCTTC	CATSGLAGIYNEQFF
13	TRBJ1-4	NA	NA	TRBV12-3/TRBV12-4	TGTGCCAGCCGCAGGGGATTGGTCGGGAAACTGTTTTTT	CASRRGLVGKLFF
16	TRBJ2-3	many	NA	TRBV2	TGTGCCAGCAGTGAGGGTCTATCACGGGAGATAGATACGCAGTATTTT	CASSEGLSREIDTQYF
15	TRBJ1-6	many	NA	TRBV3-1	TGTGCCAGCAGCCAAGGGTGGGTGAGGAATTCACCCCTCCACTTT	CASSQGWVRNSPLHF
15	TRBJ2-1	NA	TRBD2	TRBV7-9	TGTGCCAGCAGCTCCGGGGAGGGGCCCTACAATGAGCAGTTCTTC	CASSSGEGPYNEQFF
15	TRBJ2-1	many	TRBD2	TRBV5-1	TGCGCCAGCAGCTTCAGACTAGCGGGGTCCAATGAGCAGTTCTTC	CASSFRLAGSNEQFF
17	TRBJ2-5	many	NA	TRBV28	TGTGCCAGCAGTTTATGGAGTGGGGGCGTTAAAGAAGAGACCCAGTACTTC	CASSLWSGGVKEETQYF
15	TRBJ2-3	many	TRBD1	TRBV7-3	TGTGCCAGCAGCCGACAGGGTTCCGCGGTTGATACGCAGTATTTT	CASSRQGSAVDTQYF
15	TRBJ2-1	NA	TRBD1	TRBV20-1	TGCAGTGCTCCCTCTAACAGGGGGCTAGGGAATGAGCAGTTCTTC	CSAPSNRGLGNEQFF
13	TRBJ2-5	many	TRBD2	TRBV5-1	TGCGCCAGCAGCCCCAGCGGGGGAGAGACCCAGTACTTC	CASSPSGGETQYF
13	TRBJ1-5	NA	NA	TRBV19	TGTGCCAGTAGTATTTCCAGGGATCAGCCCCAGCATTTT	CASSISRDQPQHF
13	TRBJ1-2	NA	TRBD1	TRBV2	TGTGCCAGCAGGGAAGACAGGGGGCGAGGCTACACCTTC	CASREDRGRGYTF
11	TRBJ2-2	many	NA	TRBV20-1	TGCAGTGCTAGAGGAGACGGGGAGCTGTTTTTT	CSARGDGELFF
14	TRBJ2-1	few	TRBD2	TRBV12-3/TRBV12-4	TGTGCCAGCAGTTCCACCAGGACTAGTAATGAGCAGTTCTTC	CASSSTRTSNEQFF
16	TRBJ2-7	many	TRBD2	TRBV15	TGTGCCACCAGCAGAGATCGTAGCGGGGCCACCTACGAGCAGTACTTC	CATSRDRSGATYEQYF
15	TRBJ2-7	many	NA	TRBV7-2	TGTGCCAGCAGCTTAGGGTCCGGGTTCCCGTACGAGCAGTACTTC	CASSLGSGFPYEQYF
12	TRBJ2-5	few	NA	TRBV29-1	TGCAGCGTTGCGAAGGGCGCGGAGACCCAGTACTTC	CSVAKGAETQYF
14	TRBJ2-1	many	NA	TRBV29-1	TGCAGCGTTTGGGCGCAGGGATCCTACAATGAGCAGTTCTTC	CSVWAQGSYNEQFF
14	TRBJ2-1	NA	NA	TRBV2	TGTGCCAGCAGTGAAGCGCGGGGGCCAAATGAGCAGTTCTTC	CASSEARGPNEQFF
17	TRBJ2-5	NA	TRBD2	TRBV6-1	TGTGCCAGCAGGAATAGCGGGGGGGCCGTCGGGAAGGAGACCCAGTACTTC	CASRNSGGAVGKETQYF
14	TRBJ2-5	few	TRBD2	TRBV7-9	TGTGCCAGCAGCCCTAGCGGGGGGGCCCAGACCCAGTACTTC	CASSPSGGAQTQYF